This T cell receptor beta chain was obtained from a study of shared clonotypes between healthy human individuals. Study outcomes and limitations: Memory subsets generally showed lower estimated richness than naive subsets. Although depth was large, rarefaction showed that sequencing of the sorted subsets was incomplete.

As to this clone: Its antigen is undetermined.

Data came from immunoSEQ multiplex PCR; TCRdb stores just in-frame clones and leaves some out. This sample carries some 380,000 clones, 95% to 97% of them seen once, and the ten largest clones take 0.25% to 0.35%. CD8 memory comprised CD45RO+ plus CCR7-negative CD45RA+ TemRA cells. The V segment lost 0 bases and the J segment 5 bases; nucleotides outside the gene matches: 7. Looked up from germline, CDR1 is SQVTM and CDR2 is ANQGSEA. The CDR3 length is 15 residues. This receptor was identified in a man aged 30 to 45 in good health. The chain employs TRBV29-1 and TRBJ2-4; 7 bases align to TRBD1. The sample was memory CD8+ T cells sorted from blood. As to subset: CD45RO+ cells pooled with CCR7-negative TemRA cells. In DNA form, the CDR3 reads TGCAGCGTTGAAGACCCCGGGACAGTCGAAAACATTCAGTACTTC. Residues: CSVEDPGTVENIQYF.